This T cell receptor beta chain was observed in a study of blood T cell repertoires in COVID-19 (TCRdb year 2020). For context, the study as a whole: The collaborator samples originated in the United States, Italy and Spain and spanned the acute and convalescent phases of COVID-19. The prospective study material was composed of cDNA or gDNA derived from T cells, B-cell-depleted T cells, or PBMCs. Subjects who had been exposed to COVID-19, were actively infected with it, or had recovered from it provided the deeply sampled blood TCRbeta repertoires that made up the dataset. A freely available public database, intended as a resource for researchers studying the immune response to SARS-CoV-2, is where the repertoires were released. Samples came from the ongoing ImmuneRACE study (first 160 participants) plus 1,254 subjects from 6 global collaborators. A de-identified subject ID, COVID-19 status, age in years and sex were almost always included in the sample metadata. Where available, HLA class I and class II types were taken from metadata supplied by the sample provider and were not determined by assay-based typing.

According to the germline V gene, CDR1 reads SNHLY and CDR2 reads FYNNEI. From the cysteine through the phenylalanine, the CDR3 covers 12 amino acids. Only the CDR3 DNA is retained, 36 bases long and in frame from the first base. V is reduced by 7 bases and J by 11 bases, leaving a spacing of 12 bases between them. In the prospective study, participants were about 18 to 95 years old, resided in about 25 geographic areas of the United States, and were enrolled through a virtual design. Cohort assignment in the prospective study relied on participant-reported clinical history from a screening survey and a study questionnaire. ImmuneRACE Cohort 3 recovered participants were defined by two consecutive negative NP/OP PCR tests, healthcare professional clearance, or symptom resolution. Each participant in the prospective study had whole blood, serum and a nasopharyngeal or oropharyngeal swab collected by mobile phlebotomists. Over an approximately two-month period, participants in the prospective study had the option of providing additional blood draws and questionnaires. Prospective study blood samples were shipped either frozen or at room temperature before DNA extraction.

On this clone: Its recognized antigen is unknown. The input lacks base qualities; no much larger clone sits a single base away.

Broad study findings and their caveats: The quantity of clinical and demographic metadata differed by source and by participant and was supplied without curation.

TCRbeta CDR3 regions were amplified from genomic DNA by means of the immunoSEQ Assay, a bias-controlled multiplex PCR. On the authors' methods: Within the assay, amplification of reference gene primers was used to estimate how many nucleated cells each sample contained. To quantify the absolute abundance of each unique TCRbeta CDR3 rearrangement, sequence reads were collapsed and filtered. For each sample, productive Simpson clonality was calculated by taking the square root of Simpson's diversity index across productive rearrangements. The clones in this table, taken by TCRdb from immuneACCESS, are in-frame only. Not every clone is retained; where verified, under half of the shortfall comes from an unresolved V gene, and the cause of the rest is unknown. V, J and clone size were drawn from that table, and D and trimming were deduced from the DNA. This sample gives some 350,000 clones in total; 80% to 90% of them show up just once. The ten largest make up about 5% of the sample.

The receptor chain draws on TRBV2 and TRBJ1-6; confidence is insufficient to name the D gene. This sequence was found in a man aged 30 to 45 who had recovered from COVID-19. Sequencing was carried out using PBMCs or T cells enriched from blood (not recorded which). The CDR3 protein: CASKVEGAPLHF. At the DNA level, the sequence is TGTGCCAGCAAGGTAGAGGGTGCACCCCTCCACTTT.